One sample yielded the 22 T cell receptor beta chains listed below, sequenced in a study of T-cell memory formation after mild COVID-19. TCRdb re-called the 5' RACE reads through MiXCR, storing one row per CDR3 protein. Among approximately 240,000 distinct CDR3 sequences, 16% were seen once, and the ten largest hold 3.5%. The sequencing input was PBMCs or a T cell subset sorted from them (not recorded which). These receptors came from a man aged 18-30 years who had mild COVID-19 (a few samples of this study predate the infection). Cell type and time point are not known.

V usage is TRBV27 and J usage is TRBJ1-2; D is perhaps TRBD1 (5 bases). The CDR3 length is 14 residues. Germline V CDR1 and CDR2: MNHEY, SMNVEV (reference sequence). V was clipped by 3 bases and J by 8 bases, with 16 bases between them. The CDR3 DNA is TGTGCCAGCAGTTTCGGGATGGGGGAAGTCGGCTACACCTTC. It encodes CASSFGMGEVGYTF.

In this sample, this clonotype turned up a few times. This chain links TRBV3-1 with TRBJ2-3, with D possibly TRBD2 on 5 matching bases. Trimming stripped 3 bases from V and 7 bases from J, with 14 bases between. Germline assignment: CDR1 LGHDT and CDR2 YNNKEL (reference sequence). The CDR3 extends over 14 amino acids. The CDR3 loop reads CASSQRLRLNTQYF. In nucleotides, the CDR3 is TGTGCCAGCAGCCAGCGACTACGCCTGAATACGCAGTATTTT.

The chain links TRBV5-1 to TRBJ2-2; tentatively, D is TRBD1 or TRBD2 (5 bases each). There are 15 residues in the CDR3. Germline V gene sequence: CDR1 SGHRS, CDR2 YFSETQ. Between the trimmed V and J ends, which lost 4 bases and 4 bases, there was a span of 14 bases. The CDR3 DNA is TGCGCCAGCAGCCCGGACTGGGGCAGCACCGGGGAGCTGTTTTTT. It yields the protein CASSPDWGSTGELFF.

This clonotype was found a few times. The CDR3 DNA reads as TGCAGTGCTAGATACCCCCCGGAGACCCAGTACTTC. It yields the protein CSARYPPETQYF. This chain connects TRBV20-1 to TRBJ2-5; D is uncertain. This CDR3 contains 12 residues. Germline V gives CDR1 DFQATT, CDR2 SNEGSKA (reference sequence). Between the trimmed V and J ends, which lost 2 bases and 5 bases, there was a span of 9 bases.

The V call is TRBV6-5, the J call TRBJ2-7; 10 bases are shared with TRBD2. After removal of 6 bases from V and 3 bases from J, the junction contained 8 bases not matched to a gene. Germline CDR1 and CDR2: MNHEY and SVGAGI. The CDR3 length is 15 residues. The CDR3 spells CASRPTSGADYEQYV. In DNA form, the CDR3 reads TGTGCCAGCAGACCCACTAGCGGGGCGGACTACGAGCAGTACGTC.

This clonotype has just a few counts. CDR3 region: CSASRTGTNYNEQFF. The CDR3 DNA sequence: TGCAGTGCTTCAAGAACCGGGACAAATTACAATGAGCAGTTCTTC. The chain has TRBV20-1 and TRBJ2-1; D possibly corresponds to TRBD1 (6 bases). This CDR3 has 15 residues. The germline CDR1 and CDR2 sequences are DFQATT and SNEGSKA (reference sequence). Trimming removed 5 bases from V and 4 bases from J, with 18 bases in between.

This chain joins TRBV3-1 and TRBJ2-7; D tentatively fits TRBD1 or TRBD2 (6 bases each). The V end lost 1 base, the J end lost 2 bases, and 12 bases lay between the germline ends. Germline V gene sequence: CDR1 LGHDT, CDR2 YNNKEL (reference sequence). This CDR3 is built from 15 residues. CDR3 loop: CASSQGPGAAYEQYV. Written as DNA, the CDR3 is TGTGCCAGCAGCCAAGGGCCGGGGGCCGCCTACGAGCAGTACGTC.

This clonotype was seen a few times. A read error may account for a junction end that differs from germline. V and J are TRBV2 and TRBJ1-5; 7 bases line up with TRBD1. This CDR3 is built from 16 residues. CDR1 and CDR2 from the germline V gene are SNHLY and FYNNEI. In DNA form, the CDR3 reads TGTGCCAGCAGTGACCCCGGAAGAGGGGGCAAACAGCCCCAGCATTTT. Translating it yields CASSDPGRGGKQPQHF.

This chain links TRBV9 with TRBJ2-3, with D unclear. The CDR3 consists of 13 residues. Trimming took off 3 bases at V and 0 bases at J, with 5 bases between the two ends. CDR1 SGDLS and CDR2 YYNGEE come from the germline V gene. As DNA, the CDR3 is TGTGCCAGCAGCGCTGGCAGCACAGATACGCAGTATTTT. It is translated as CASSAGSTDTQYF.

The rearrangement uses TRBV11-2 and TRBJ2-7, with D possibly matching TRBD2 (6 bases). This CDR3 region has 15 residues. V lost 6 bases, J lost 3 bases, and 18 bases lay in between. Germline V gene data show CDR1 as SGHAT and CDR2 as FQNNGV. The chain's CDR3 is CASRRMGGRNYEQYF. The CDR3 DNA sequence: TGTGCCAGCAGACGTATGGGGGGACGGAACTACGAGCAGTACTTC.

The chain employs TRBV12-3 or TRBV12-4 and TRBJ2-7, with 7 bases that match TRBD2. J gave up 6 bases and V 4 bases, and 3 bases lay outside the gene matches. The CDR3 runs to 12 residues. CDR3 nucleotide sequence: TGTGCCAGCAGTTGGGGACTATCCGAGCAGTACTTC. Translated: CASSWGLSEQYF.

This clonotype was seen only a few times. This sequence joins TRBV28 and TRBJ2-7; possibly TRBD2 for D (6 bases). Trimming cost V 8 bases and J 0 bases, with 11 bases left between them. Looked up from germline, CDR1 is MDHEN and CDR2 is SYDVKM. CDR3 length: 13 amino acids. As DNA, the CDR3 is TGTGCCAGCGGGACTGGAAGCTCCTACGAGCAGTACGTC. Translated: CASGTGSSYEQYV.

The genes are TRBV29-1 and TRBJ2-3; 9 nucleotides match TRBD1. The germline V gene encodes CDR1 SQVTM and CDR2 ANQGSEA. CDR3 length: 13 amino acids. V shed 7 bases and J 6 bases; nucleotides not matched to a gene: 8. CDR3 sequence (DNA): TGCAGCGGACAACAGGGGGCGAGGGATACGCAGTATTTT. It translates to CSGQQGARDTQYF.

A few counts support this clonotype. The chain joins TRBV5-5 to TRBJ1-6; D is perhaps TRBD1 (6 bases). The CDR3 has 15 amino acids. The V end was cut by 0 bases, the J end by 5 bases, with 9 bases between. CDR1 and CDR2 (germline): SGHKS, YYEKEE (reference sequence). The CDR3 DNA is TGTGCCAGCAGCTTGGTTACAGGGAATAATTCACCCCTCCACTTT. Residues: CASSLVTGNNSPLHF.

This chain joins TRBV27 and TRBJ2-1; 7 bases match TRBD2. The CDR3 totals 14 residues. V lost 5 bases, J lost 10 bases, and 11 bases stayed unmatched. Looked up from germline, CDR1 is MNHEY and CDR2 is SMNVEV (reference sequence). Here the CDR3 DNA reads TGTGCCAGCAGTCGCCCCGGGACTATCAACGAGCAGTTCTTC. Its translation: CASSRPGTINEQFF.

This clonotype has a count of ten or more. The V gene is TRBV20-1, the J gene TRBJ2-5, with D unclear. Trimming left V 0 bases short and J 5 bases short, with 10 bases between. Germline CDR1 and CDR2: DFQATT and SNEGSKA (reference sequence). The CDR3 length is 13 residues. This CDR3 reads CSAREALLETQYF. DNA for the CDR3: TGCAGTGCTAGAGAGGCGCTACTGGAGACCCAGTACTTC.

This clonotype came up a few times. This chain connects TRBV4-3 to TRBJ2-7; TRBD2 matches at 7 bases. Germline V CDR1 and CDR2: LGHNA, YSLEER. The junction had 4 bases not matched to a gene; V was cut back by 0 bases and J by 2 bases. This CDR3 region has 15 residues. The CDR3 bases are TGCGCCAGCAGCCAAGAAGCGGGATTAGCCTACGAGCAGTACTTC. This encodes CASSQEAGLAYEQYF.

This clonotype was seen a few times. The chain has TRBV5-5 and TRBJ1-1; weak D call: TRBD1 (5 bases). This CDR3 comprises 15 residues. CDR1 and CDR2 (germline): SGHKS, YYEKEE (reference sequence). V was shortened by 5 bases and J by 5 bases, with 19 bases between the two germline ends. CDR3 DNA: TGTGCCAGCAGTCGATTGTGGGGGGGAGGAACTGAAGCTTTCTTT. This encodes CASSRLWGGGTEAFF.

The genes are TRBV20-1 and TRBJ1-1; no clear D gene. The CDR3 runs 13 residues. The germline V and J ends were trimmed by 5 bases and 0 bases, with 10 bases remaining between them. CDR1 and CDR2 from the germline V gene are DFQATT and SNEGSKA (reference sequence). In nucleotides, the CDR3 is TGCAGTGCTCGGGTGGTGATGAACACTGAAGCTTTCTTT. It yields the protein CSARVVMNTEAFF.

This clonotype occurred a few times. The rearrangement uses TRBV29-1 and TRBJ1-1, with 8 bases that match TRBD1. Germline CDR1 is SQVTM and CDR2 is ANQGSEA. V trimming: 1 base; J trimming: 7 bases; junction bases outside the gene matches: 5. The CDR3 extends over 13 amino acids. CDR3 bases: TGCAGCGTTGAAGTGGGGACAGGTCTTGAAGCTTTCTTT. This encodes CSVEVGTGLEAFF.

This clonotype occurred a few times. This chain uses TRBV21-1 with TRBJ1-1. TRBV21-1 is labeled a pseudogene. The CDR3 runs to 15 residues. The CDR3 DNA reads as TGTGCCAGCAGAGCGCTGGGTATGGGGAACACTGAAGCTTTCTTT. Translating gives CASRALGMGNTEAFF.

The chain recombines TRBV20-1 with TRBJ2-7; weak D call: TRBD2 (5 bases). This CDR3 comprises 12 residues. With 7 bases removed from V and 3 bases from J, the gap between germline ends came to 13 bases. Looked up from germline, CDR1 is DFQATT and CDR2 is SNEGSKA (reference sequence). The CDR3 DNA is TGCAGTGTTGCCGGGATCCGCTACGAGCAGTACTTC. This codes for CSVAGIRYEQYF.